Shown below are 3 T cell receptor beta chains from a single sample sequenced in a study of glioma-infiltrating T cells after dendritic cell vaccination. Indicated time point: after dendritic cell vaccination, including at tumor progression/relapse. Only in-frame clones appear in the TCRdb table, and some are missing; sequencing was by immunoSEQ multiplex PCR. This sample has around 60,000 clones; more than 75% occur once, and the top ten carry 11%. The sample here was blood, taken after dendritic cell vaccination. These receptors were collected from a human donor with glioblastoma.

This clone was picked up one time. CDR3 sequence reads: CASSITTLRGTGELFF. CDR3 nucleotides: TGCGCCAGCAGCATCACTACCCTCAGGGGCACCGGGGAGCTGTTTTTT. The chain employs TRBV4-3 and TRBJ2-2; the D gene is possibly TRBD1 (6 bases). Germline CDR1 and CDR2: LGHNA and YSLEER. V was cut by 5 bases and J by 4 bases, with 17 bases left in between. The CDR3 loop spans 16 amino acids.

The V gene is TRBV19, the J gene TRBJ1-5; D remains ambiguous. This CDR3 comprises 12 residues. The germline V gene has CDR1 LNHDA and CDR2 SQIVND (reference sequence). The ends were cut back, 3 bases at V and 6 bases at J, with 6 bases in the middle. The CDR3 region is CASSMAGQPQHF. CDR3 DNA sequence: TGTGCCAGTAGTATGGCAGGTCAGCCCCAGCATTTT.

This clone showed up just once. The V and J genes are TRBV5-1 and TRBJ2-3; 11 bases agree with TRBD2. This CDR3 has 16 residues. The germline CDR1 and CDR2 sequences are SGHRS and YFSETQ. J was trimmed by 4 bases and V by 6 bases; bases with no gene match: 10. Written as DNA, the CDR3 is TGCGCCAGCACCATAGCCCTAGCGGGGGGAGCAGATACGCAGTATTTT. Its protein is CASTIALAGGADTQYF.